The source of this TCR beta chain is a study of T cells in localized non-small cell lung cancer. Produced via immunoSEQ multiplex PCR; TCRdb's table is partial and in-frame only. The sample records tens of thousands of clones, roughly 86% being singletons. Study-wide points: Heterogeneity remains possible because sequencing was limited to only one tumor region. The study detected a median roughly 61 of the top 100 tumor clones in adjacent lung.

As regards this clone: The antigen remains undetermined.

CDR3 size: 13 residues. Germline V gene sequence: CDR1 ENHRY, CDR2 SYGVKD. With 2 bases removed from V and 7 bases from J, the gap between germline ends came to 11 bases. The V and J genes are TRBV10-3 and TRBJ1-2; D is undetermined. The specimen was peripheral blood, collected before any cancer treatment. This receptor was taken from a man between 40 and 70 years old with stage I squamous cell lung carcinoma. The CDR3 DNA reads TGTGCCATCAGTGAGGCTGGGGTCGGTGGCTACACCTTC. It yields the protein CAISEAGVGGYTF.